This T cell receptor (beta chain) stems from a study of shared clonotypes between healthy human individuals. Naive-designated CD8 cells lacked CD45RO, were positively enriched for CCR7, and omitted terminally differentiated effector memory CD45RA+ cells. Study-level results: A small donor pool kept down the genetic and exposure-history diversity that was represented.

Sequencing was performed with immunoSEQ multiplex PCR; in TCRdb, only in-frame clones are kept and a portion is missing. The table has some 2 million clones, just under 95% seen once. Worth noting for this clone: Its antigen is still unknown.

The TCR was taken from a man younger than 35 in good health. What was sequenced was naive CD8+ T cells sorted from blood.

CDR3 amino acids: CASSFRDRVYNEQFF. In DNA, the CDR3 is TGTGCCAGCAGCTTCCGGGACAGGGTATACAATGAGCAGTTCTTC. The chain carries TRBV13 and TRBJ2-1, with TRBD1 identical over 9 bases. The CDR3 runs to 15 residues. V was pared by 3 bases and J by 4 bases, with 4 bases of the junction left unmatched. Germline loops: CDR1 PRHDT, CDR2 FYEKMQ (reference sequence).